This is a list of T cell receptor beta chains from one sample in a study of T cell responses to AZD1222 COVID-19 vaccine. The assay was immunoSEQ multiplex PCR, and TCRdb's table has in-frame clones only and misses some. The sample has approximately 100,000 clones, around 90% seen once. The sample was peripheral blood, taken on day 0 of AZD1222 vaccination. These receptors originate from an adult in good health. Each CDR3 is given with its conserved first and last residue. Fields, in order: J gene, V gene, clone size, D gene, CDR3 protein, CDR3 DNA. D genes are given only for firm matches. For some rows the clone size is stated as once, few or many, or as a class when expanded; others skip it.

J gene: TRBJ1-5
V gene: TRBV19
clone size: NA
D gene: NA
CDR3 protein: CASSPTGGQPQHF
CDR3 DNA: TGTGCCAGTAGCCCGACCGGGGGCCAGCCCCAGCATTTT

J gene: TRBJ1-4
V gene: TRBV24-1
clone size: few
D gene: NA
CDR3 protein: CATSDASRGKGEKLFF
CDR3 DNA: TGTGCCACCAGTGATGCCAGCCGGGGGAAGGGTGAAAAACTGTTTTTT

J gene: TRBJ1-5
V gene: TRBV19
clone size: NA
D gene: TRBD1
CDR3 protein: CASSGQGSQPQHF
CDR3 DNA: TGTGCCAGTAGTGGACAGGGATCCCAGCCCCAGCATTTT

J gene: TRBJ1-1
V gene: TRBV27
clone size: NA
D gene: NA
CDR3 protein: CASVQGTEAFF
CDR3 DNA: TGTGCCAGCGTCCAGGGGACTGAAGCTTTCTTT

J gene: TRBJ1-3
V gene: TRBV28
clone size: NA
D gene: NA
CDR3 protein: CASSILGNTIYF
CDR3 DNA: TGTGCCAGCAGTATCCTCGGAAACACCATATATTTT

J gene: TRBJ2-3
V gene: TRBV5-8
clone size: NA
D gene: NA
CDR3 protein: CASSWGLLSGPSTQYF
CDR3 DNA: TGTGCCAGCAGCTGGGGGCTCCTCTCGGGTCCCAGTACGCAGTATTTT

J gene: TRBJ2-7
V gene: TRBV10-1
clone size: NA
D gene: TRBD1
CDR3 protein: CASSESAGGTGGIYEQYF
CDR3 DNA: TGCGCCAGCAGTGAGTCGGCTGGGGGGACAGGGGGCATCTACGAGCAGTACTTC

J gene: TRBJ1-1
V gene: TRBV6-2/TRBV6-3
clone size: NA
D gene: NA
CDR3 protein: CASSPPGTEAFF
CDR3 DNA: TGTGCCAGCAGTCCGCCGGGCACTGAAGCTTTCTTT

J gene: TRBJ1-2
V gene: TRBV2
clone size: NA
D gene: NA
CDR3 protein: CASSERRQPWLGTF
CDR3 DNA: TGTGCCAGCAGTGAAAGGCGGCAGCCATGGCTTGGCACCTTC

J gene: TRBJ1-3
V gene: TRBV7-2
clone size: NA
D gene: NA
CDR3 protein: CASSPQGGNTIYF
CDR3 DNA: TGTGCCAGCAGCCCCCAGGGAGGAAACACCATATATTTT

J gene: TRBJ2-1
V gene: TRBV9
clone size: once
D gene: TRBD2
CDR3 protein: CASSVDGRRTPPFF
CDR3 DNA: TGTGCCAGCAGCGTAGACGGGAGGCGCACCCCCCCGTTCTTC

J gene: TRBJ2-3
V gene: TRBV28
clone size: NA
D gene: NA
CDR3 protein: CASSSRGPLATDTQYF
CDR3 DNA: TGTGCCAGCAGTTCCCGGGGCCCACTCGCGACAGATACGCAGTATTTT

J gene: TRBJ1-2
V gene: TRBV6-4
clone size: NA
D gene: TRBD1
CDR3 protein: CASSDSLGGTTTRYTF
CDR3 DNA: TGTGCCAGCAGTGACTCCCTAGGGGGCACTACCACTCGGTACACCTTC

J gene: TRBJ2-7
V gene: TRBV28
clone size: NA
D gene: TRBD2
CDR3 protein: CASSLFRGGSYEQYF
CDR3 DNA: TGTGCCAGCAGTTTATTCCGGGGGGGTTCCTACGAGCAGTACTTC

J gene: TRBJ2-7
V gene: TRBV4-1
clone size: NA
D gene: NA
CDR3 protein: CASSSGHGYEQYF
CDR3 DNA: TGCGCCAGCAGCTCGGGACACGGTTACGAGCAGTACTTC

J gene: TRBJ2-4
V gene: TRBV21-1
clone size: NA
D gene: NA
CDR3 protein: CASSYGEDIQYF
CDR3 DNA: TGTGCCAGCAGCTACGGTGAGGACATTCAGTACTTC

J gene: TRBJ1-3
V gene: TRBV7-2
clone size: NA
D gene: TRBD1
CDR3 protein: CASSLRQGIDTIYF
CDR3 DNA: TGTGCCAGCAGCTTAAGACAGGGCATAGACACCATATATTTT

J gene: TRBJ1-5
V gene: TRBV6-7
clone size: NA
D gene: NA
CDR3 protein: CASTDNQPQHF
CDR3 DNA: TGTGCCAGCACTGACAATCAGCCCCAGCATTTT

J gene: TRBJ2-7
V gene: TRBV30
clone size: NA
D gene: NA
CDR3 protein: CAWVGTGNKYF
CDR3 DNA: NA

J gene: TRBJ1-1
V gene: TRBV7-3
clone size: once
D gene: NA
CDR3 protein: CASSLTGVTEAFF
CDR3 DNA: TGTGCCAGCAGCTTAACGGGGGTGACTGAAGCTTTCTTT

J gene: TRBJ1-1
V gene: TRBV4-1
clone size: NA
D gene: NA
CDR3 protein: CASSQVASFTEAFF
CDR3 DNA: TGCGCCAGCAGCCAAGTCGCTTCGTTCACTGAAGCTTTCTTT

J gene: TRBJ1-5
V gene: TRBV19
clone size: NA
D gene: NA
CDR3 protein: CASSIAGQGGQPQHF
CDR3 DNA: TGTGCCAGTAGTATAGCCGGGCAGGGCGGGCAGCCCCAGCATTTT

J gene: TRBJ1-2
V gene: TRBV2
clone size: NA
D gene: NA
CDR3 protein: CASSEARGDLNYGYTF
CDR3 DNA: TGTGCCAGCAGTGAAGCGAGAGGGGACCTTAACTATGGCTACACCTTC

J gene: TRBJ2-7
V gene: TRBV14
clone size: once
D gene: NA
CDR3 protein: CASSQDLGSEQYF
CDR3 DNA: TGTGCCAGCAGCCAAGATCTTGGGAGCGAGCAGTACTTC

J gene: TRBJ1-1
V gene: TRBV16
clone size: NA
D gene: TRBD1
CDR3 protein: CASSQDRETEAFF
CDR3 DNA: TGTGCCAGCAGCCAAGACAGGGAGACTGAAGCTTTCTTT

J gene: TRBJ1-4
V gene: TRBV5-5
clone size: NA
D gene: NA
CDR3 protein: CASSAPLGFNEKLFF
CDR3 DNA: TGTGCCAGCAGCGCGCCGCTCGGCTTTAATGAAAAACTGTTTTTT

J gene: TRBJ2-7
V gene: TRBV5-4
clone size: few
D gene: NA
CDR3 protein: CASSLIPVSFYEQYF
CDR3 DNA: TGTGCCAGCAGCTTGATTCCCGTCAGCTTTTACGAGCAGTACTTC

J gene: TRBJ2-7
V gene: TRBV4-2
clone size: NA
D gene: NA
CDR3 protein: CASSPQQVAGRSDYEQYF
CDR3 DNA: TGTGCCAGCAGCCCCCAACAGGTGGCGGGGCGATCTGACTACGAGCAGTACTTC

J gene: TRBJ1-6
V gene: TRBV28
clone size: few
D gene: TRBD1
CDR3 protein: CASRLVTGASSYNSPLHF
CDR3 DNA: TGTGCCAGCAGACTCGTTACAGGGGCAAGCTCCTATAATTCACCCCTCCACTTT

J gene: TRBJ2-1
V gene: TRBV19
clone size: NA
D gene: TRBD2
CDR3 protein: CASSMGGLALF
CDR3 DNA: TGTGCCAGTAGTATGGGGGGACTAGCGCTCTTC

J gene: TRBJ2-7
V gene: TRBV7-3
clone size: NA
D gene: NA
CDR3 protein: CASSPPRRDEQYF
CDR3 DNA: TGTGCCAGCAGCCCCCCTCGACGAGACGAGCAGTACTTC

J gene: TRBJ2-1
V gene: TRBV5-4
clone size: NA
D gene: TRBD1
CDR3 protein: CASSLGAGTGFNEQFF
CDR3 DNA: TGTGCCAGCAGCTTGGGGGCCGGGACAGGGTTCAATGAGCAGTTCTTC

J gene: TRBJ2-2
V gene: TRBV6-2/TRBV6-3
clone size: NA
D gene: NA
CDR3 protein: CASSPGATGELFF
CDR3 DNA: TGTGCCAGCAGTCCCGGGGCCACCGGGGAGCTGTTTTTT

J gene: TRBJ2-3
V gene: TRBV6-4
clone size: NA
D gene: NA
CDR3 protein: CASSDGGATDTQYF
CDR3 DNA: TGTGCCAGCAGTGACGGGGGGGCCACAGATACGCAGTATTTT

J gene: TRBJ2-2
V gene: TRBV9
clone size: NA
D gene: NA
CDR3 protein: CASSVDGTGELFF
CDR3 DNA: TGTGCCAGCAGCGTAGACGGAACCGGGGAGCTGTTTTTT

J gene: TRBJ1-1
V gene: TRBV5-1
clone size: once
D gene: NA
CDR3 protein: CASSLGGNTEAFF
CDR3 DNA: TGCGCCAGCAGCTTGGGGGGCAACACTGAAGCTTTCTTT

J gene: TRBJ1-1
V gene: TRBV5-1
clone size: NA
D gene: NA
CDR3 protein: CASSLTQRGSLNTEAFF
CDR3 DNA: TGCGCCAGCAGCTTGACCCAAAGGGGCAGCTTAAACACTGAAGCTTTCTTT

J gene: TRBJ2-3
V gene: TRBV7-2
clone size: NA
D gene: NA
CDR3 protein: CASSPPGPDTQYF
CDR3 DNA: TGTGCCAGCAGCCCACCGGGACCAGATACGCAGTATTTT

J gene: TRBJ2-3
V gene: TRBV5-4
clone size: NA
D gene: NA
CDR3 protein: CASSRGTEGPDTQYF
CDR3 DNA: TGTGCCAGCAGCCGCGGGACAGAAGGACCAGATACGCAGTATTTT

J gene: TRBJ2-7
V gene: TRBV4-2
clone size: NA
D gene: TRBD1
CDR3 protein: CASSQGAGTGAPEQYF
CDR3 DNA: TGTGCCAGCAGCCAAGGGGCCGGGACAGGGGCTCCCGAGCAGTACTTC

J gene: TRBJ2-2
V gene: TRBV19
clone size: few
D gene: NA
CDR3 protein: CASSMLGLSNTGELFF
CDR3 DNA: TGTGCCAGTAGTATGTTGGGTCTCTCTAACACCGGGGAGCTGTTTTTT

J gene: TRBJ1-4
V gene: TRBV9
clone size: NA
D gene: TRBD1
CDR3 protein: CASSVQTGVNEKLFF
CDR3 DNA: TGTGCCAGCAGCGTACAGACAGGGGTAAATGAAAAACTGTTTTTT

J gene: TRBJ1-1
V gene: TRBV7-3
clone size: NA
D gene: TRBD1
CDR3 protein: CASRKSRTGSEAFF
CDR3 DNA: TGTGCCAGCAGAAAATCAAGGACAGGATCTGAAGCTTTCTTT

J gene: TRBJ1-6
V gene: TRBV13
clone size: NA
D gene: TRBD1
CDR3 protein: CASSLGDRGNSPLHF
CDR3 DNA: TGTGCCAGCAGCTTAGGTGACAGGGGGAATTCACCCCTCCACTTT

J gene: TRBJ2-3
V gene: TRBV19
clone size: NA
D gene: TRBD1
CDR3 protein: CASSEGQGASHEGQYF
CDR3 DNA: TGTGCCAGTAGCGAAGGACAGGGGGCTTCTCATGAGGGGCAGTATTTT

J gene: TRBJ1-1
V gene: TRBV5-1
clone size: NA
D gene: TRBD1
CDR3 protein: CASRFGRGRDTEAFF
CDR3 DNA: TGCGCCAGCAGGTTTGGCAGGGGGCGGGACACTGAAGCTTTCTTT

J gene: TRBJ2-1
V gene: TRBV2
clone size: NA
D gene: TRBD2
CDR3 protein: CASSPIAGGGLSEQFF
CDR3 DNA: TGTGCCAGCAGTCCTATAGCGGGAGGGGGTTTGTCTGAGCAGTTCTTC

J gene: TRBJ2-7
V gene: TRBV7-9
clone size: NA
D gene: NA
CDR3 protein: CASSSQGDSKPYF
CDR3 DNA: TGTGCCAGCAGCTCCCAGGGGGACTCCAAGCCGTACTTC

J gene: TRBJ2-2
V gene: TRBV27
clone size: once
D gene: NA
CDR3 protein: CASSLMGPQTGELFF
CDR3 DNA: TGTGCCAGCAGTTTGATGGGGCCCCAAACCGGGGAGCTGTTTTTT

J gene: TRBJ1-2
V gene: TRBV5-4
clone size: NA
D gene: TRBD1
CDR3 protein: CASSLMLAGGNYGYTF
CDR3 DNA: TGTGCCAGCAGCTTGATGTTGGCAGGGGGTAACTATGGCTACACCTTC

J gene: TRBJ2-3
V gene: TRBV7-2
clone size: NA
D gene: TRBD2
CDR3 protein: CASSLVPSGSYADTQYF
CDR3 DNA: TGTGCCAGCAGCTTAGTACCTAGCGGGAGTTACGCAGATACGCAGTATTTT

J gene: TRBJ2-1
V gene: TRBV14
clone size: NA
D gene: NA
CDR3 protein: CASSHRGARNEQFF
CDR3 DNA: TGTGCCAGCAGCCACCGGGGGGCGAGGAATGAGCAGTTCTTC

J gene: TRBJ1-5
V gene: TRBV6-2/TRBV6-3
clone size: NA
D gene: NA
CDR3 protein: CASSTQRPNQPQHF
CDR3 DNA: TGTGCCAGCAGTACCCAGAGGCCCAATCAGCCCCAGCATTTT

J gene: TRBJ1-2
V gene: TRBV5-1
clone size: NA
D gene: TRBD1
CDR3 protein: CASSAGTDRRGDGYTF
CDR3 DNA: TGCGCCAGCAGCGCTGGGACAGACCGCCGGGGGGATGGCTACACCTTC

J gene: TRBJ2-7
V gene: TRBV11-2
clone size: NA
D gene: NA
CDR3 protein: CASSFLSRGRGYEQYF
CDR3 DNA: TGTGCCAGCAGCTTTCTATCACGTGGCAGGGGCTACGAGCAGTACTTC